These T cell receptor beta chains were read from a single sample in a study of early T cells in non-severe SARS-CoV-2 infection. Using its own MiXCR run on the 5' RACE reads, TCRdb lists one record per CDR3 protein. The sample has around 60,000 distinct CDR3 sequences; roughly a tenth are singletons. The sample consisted of whole blood. These receptors all come from an adult who was a healthcare worker with PCR-confirmed SARS-CoV-2 infection or an uninfected control (not recorded which). CDR3s include the opening cysteine and the closing phenylalanine or tryptophan. D genes are given only for firm matches. The size field is filled for only some rows; it gives once, few, many or a size class.

>many|TRBJ1-5|TRBV27|-
TGTGCCAGCAGTTTGACGGGGCCCAATCAGCCCCAGCATTTT
CASSLTGPNQPQHF
>many|TRBJ1-2|TRBV3-1|-
TGTGCCAGCAGCCAAGCAGAGAGGGGAGGATATGGCTACACCTTC
CASSQAERGGYGYTF
>many|TRBJ2-5|TRBV5-1|-
TGCGCCAGCAGCTTGGCGAGGACGATTGAGACCCAGTACTTC
CASSLARTIETQYF
>-|TRBJ2-5|TRBV5-6|TRBD2
TGTGCCAGCAGCCTGACTAGCGGGGGCCAAGAGACCCAGTACTTC
CASSLTSGGQETQYF
>few|TRBJ2-1|TRBV20-1|TRBD2
TGCAGTGCTCCGACTAGCTTCGGGTATGAGCAGTTCTTC
CSAPTSFGYEQFF
>medium-sized|TRBJ2-3|TRBV29-1|-
TGCAGCACTCGACTTCAGACAGATACGCAGTATTTT
CSTRLQTDTQYF
>many|TRBJ1-1|TRBV7-9|TRBD1
TGTGCCAGCAGCCCGAAACAGGGGGACACCTTCTTT
CASSPKQGDTFF
>few|TRBJ2-7|TRBV5-1|TRBD1
TGCGCCAGCAGCTTAGACAGGGACTCCTACGAGCAGTACTTC
CASSLDRDSYEQYF
>few|TRBJ2-5|TRBV7-9|-
TGTGCCAGCAGCTCCGGGCGGGGAGCCCAAGAGACCCAGTACTTC
CASSSGRGAQETQYF
>many|TRBJ2-3|TRBV4-1|-
TGCGCCAGCAGCCAAGGGAACGGCCACACAGATACGCAGTATTTT
CASSQGNGHTDTQYF
>many|TRBJ2-1|TRBV30|TRBD2
TGTGCCTGGAGTCGAGCGGGGGGGTTAGGGACCTACAATGAGCAGTTCTTC
CAWSRAGGLGTYNEQFF
>few|TRBJ2-2|TRBV6-5|-
TGTGCCAGCAGTTATACTACCTTGAGGACCGGGGAGCTGTTTTTT
CASSYTTLRTGELFF
>many|TRBJ2-1|TRBV20-1|-
TGCAGTGCTAGAGTCCACGGGTTGGCGAATGAGCAGTTCTTC
CSARVHGLANEQFF
>many|TRBJ1-1|TRBV20-1|-
TGCAGTGCGAGGACAGCCTTGAACACTGAAGCTTTCTTT
CSARTALNTEAFF
>many|TRBJ2-1|TRBV5-4|-
TGTGCCAGCAGCGGCGACTCCTCCTACAATGAGCAGTTCTTC
CASSGDSSYNEQFF
>many|TRBJ2-1|TRBV19|-
TGTGCCACCTCAGGGGCTGGGAACCGGCAGTTCTTC
CATSGAGNRQFF
>many|TRBJ2-7|TRBV16|-
TGTGCCAGCAGCCCCCCGAGGCGGAGCTCCTACGAGCAGTACTTC
CASSPPRRSSYEQYF
>few|TRBJ2-1|TRBV12-3/TRBV12-4|-
TGTGCCAGCAGTTTAGACATTAGGGAGCAGTTCTTC
CASSLDIREQFF
>few|TRBJ2-7|TRBV7-9|TRBD2
TGTGCCAGCAGCGGATCCCGGGAGGATCCAACCTACGAGCAGTACTTC
CASSGSREDPTYEQYF
>few|TRBJ2-2|TRBV7-3|TRBD2
TGTGCCAGCAGCCCACGGGGGGGCGACACCGGGGAGCTGTTTTTT
CASSPRGGDTGELFF
>many|TRBJ1-5|TRBV6-1|-
TGTGCCAGCAGTGAACGGGGCACCGATCAGCCCCAGCATTTT
CASSERGTDQPQHF
>many|TRBJ1-1|TRBV5-1|-
TGCGCCAGCAGCGGCGGGACGGAGAACACTGAAGCTTTCTTT
CASSGGTENTEAFF
>many|TRBJ1-5|TRBV6-1|-
TGTGCCAGCATAAGGGAGGGCAATCAGCCCCAGCATTTT
CASIREGNQPQHF
>many|TRBJ2-1|TRBV29-1|-
TGCAGCGTTGTGGCGAATGAGCAGTTCTTC
CSVVANEQFF
>many|TRBJ1-5|TRBV7-9|TRBD1
TGTGCCAGCAGCTTAAGTTCCCGACAGGGCCCTCAGCCCCAGCATTTT
CASSLSSRQGPQPQHF
>few|TRBJ1-5|TRBV20-1|-
TGCAGTGTTATGGCGGGGCAGGCTCTCAATCAGCCCCAGCATTTT
CSVMAGQALNQPQHF
>many|TRBJ1-5|TRBV6-2/TRBV6-3|-
TGTGCCAGCAGTTACTGGGAGGGTTTTAGCAATCAGCCCCAGCATTTT
CASSYWEGFSNQPQHF
>-|TRBJ1-2|TRBV10-3|TRBD1
TGTGCCATCACCCGGACAGGGCTGGGGTATGGCTACACCTTC
CAITRTGLGYGYTF
>many|TRBJ1-1|TRBV20-1|TRBD1
TGCAGTGCAGACTACAGGGGAAAAGCTTTCTTT
CSADYRGKAFF
>-|TRBJ2-3|TRBV7-9|-
TGTGCCAGCAGCGGTAGAGGCTATACGCAGTATTTT
CASSGRGYTQYF
>-|TRBJ1-2|TRBV12-3/TRBV12-4|TRBD1
TGTACCAGCAGTCCAACGGGACAGTCCTATGGCTACACCTTC
CTSSPTGQSYGYTF
>few|TRBJ2-7|TRBV6-2/TRBV6-3|-
TGTGCCAGCAGTTACCGACTTCACAGGGGCCTAGCGTCCTACGAGCAGTACTTC
CASSYRLHRGLASYEQYF
>few|TRBJ1-3|TRBV7-2|-
TGTGCCAGCAGTTTAGACGGCAACTCTGGAAACACCATATATTTT
CASSLDGNSGNTIYF
>many|TRBJ2-1|TRBV3-1|-
TGTGCCAGCAGCCCGTACCTCGGGACTTACGGCAATGAGCAGTTCTTC
CASSPYLGTYGNEQFF
>many|TRBJ2-3|TRBV10-3|TRBD2
TGTGCCATCAGTGCTGAACTAGCGGGATTTACGCAGTATTTT
CAISAELAGFTQYF
>few|TRBJ2-7|TRBV2|TRBD1
TGTGCCAGCATTGCAGACAGGGCGACCTCCTACGAGCAGTACTTC
CASIADRATSYEQYF
>many|TRBJ2-6|TRBV20-1|-
TGCAGTGCTAGAATGGCTTCTGGGGCCAACGTCCTGACTTTC
CSARMASGANVLTF
>-|TRBJ1-1|TRBV6-1|-
TGTGCCAGCAGTGAAGCGATTTACACTGAAGCTTTCTTT
CASSEAIYTEAFF
>many|TRBJ1-4|TRBV4-1|-
TGCGCCAGCAGCCAAGATAGGGGCAGGTCAACTAATGAAAAACTGTTTTTT
CASSQDRGRSTNEKLFF
>many|TRBJ2-2|TRBV5-1|TRBD1
TGCGCCAGCAGCGGGGACAGGGTGGACACCGGGGAGCTGTTTTTT
CASSGDRVDTGELFF
>-|TRBJ2-1|TRBV7-8|-
TGTGCCAGCAGCTTCGGGGATAGCTCCTACAATGAGCAGTTCTTC
CASSFGDSSYNEQFF
>few|TRBJ1-1|TRBV12-3/TRBV12-4|-
TGTGCCAGTGTTTCAGGGAGCGGCACTGAAGCTTTCTTT
CASVSGSGTEAFF
>many|TRBJ2-2|TRBV6-1|-
TGTGCCAGCAGTGAAGCTAGCGGGAACACCGGGGAGCTGTTTTTT
CASSEASGNTGELFF
>many|TRBJ1-1|TRBV7-3|-
TGTGCCAGCAGCAAATCGGGACATCTTTCTGAAGCTTTCTTT
CASSKSGHLSEAFF
>many|TRBJ2-5|TRBV12-3/TRBV12-4|TRBD2
TGTGCCAGCAGGGAAGTTAGCGGGAGGGGGGAGACCCAGTACTTC
CASREVSGRGETQYF
>-|TRBJ2-1|TRBV12-3/TRBV12-4|-
TGTGCCAGCACCCCCCCGAGTGGGGACTACAATGAGCAGTTCTTC
CASTPPSGDYNEQFF
>-|TRBJ2-5|TRBV7-8|TRBD2
TGTGCCAGCAGCTTAGCGAGCGGGAGAGAGACCCAGTACTTC
CASSLASGRETQYF
>many|TRBJ1-4|TRBV29-1|-
TGCAGCGTTGGCGGACTTAGGGAAAAACTGTTTTTT
CSVGGLREKLFF